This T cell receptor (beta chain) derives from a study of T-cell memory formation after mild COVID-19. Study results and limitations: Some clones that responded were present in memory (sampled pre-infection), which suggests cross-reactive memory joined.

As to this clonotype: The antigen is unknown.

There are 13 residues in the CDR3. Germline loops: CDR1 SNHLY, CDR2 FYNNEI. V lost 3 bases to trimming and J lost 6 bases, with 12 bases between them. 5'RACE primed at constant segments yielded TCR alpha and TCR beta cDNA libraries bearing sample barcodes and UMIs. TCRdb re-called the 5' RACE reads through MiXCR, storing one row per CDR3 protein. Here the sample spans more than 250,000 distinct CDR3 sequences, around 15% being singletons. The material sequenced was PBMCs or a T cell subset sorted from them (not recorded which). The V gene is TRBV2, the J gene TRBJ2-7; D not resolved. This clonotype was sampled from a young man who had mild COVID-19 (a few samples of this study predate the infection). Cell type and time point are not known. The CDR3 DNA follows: TGTGCCAGCAGTGAGATCCTAAACAGCGAGCAGTACTTC. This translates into CASSEILNSEQYF.